This T cell receptor (beta chain) was recorded in a study of identical twins. There are a few counts of this clonotype. Germline CDR1 and CDR2: SGHKS and YYEKEE (reference sequence). CDR3 size: 16 residues. Trimming left V 4 bases short and J 4 bases short, with 20 bases between. TCRdb redid the calling of the 5' RACE reads with MiXCR, one entry per CDR3 protein. This sample has about 330,000 distinct CDR3 sequences, with 12% found just once. The same data also went into a second study, on yellow fever vaccine responses in identical twins.

The chain combines TRBV5-5 with TRBJ1-1, with D unclear. The sequencing input was CD8+ T cells sorted from blood. The TCR originated in a woman between 18 and 30 years old in good health. The DNA of the CDR3 is TGTGCCAGCAGCCTTTCCTCACATGGGGTGACCACTGAAGCTTTCTTT. It encodes CASSLSSHGVTTEAFF. Full variable domain (remainder filled in from reference TRBV5-5 and TRBJ1-1): DAGVTQSPTHLIKTRGQQVTLRCSPISGHKSVSWYQQVLGQGPQFIFQYYEKEERGRGNFPDRFSARQFPNYSSELNVNALLLGDSALYLCASSLSSHGVTTEAFFGQGTRLTVV.